This TCR beta chain was found in a study of CD8+ T cells in alopecia areata. Overall study: Treated patients were given 5 to 10 mg oral tofacitinib twice daily.

From PBMCs, CD4+ and CD8+ T cells were sorted. RNA was extracted and reverse transcribed into cDNA as the sequencing template. Sequencing was performed with immunoSEQ multiplex PCR; in TCRdb, only in-frame clones are kept and a portion is missing. Here the sample spans more than 110,000 clones, roughly 53% being singletons. In this sample, this clone turned up once. Its cognate antigen is unknown. Overall study findings and caveats: Especially in alopecia totalis/universalis, lesional scalp showed greater clonality than normal scalp did. Scalp sample data also include resident alphabeta T cells from normal skin.

Germline CDR1 SGHRS, CDR2 YFSETQ. Trimming removed 2 bases at V and 0 bases at J, with 15 bases between. The CDR3 runs 17 residues. This receptor was taken from a human donor with alopecia areata. The chain is built from TRBV5-1 and TRBJ2-1; D perhaps matches TRBD2 (6 bases). The specimen comprised CD4+ T cells sorted from blood, sampled at week 0. CDR3 nucleotide sequence: TGCGCCAGCAGCTTCGATTATGCGGGGAGCTCCTACAATGAGCAGTTCTTC. Translating it yields CASSFDYAGSSYNEQFF.